These 5 T cell receptor beta chains came from one sample sequenced in a study of Ad26.COV2.S vaccination and SARS-CoV-2 variants. Data came from immunoSEQ multiplex PCR; TCRdb stores just in-frame clones and leaves some out. The sample records about 470,000 clones, around 91% being singletons. Specified treatment: around 19 received Ad26.COV2.S at low or high dose, single or two shots; about 5 received placebo; per-sample allocation not given. Sampling took place 63 days after the first vaccine or placebo injection. The input for sequencing was peripheral blood, taken in a trial of Ad26.COV2.S vaccine versus placebo. The receptors here all came from a person between 18 and 65 years old who received the Ad26.COV2.S COVID-19 vaccine or a placebo.

The chain joins TRBV23-1 to TRBJ1-1; 8 bases map to TRBD1. TRBV23-1 is annotated as an ORF whose role is uncertain. V shed 8 bases and J 5 bases; nucleotides not matched to a gene: 7. The CDR3 spans 13 residues. CDR3 sequence reads: CASRWTGHTEAFF. CDR3 in DNA: TGCGCCAGCCGATGGACAGGGCATACTGAAGCTTTCTTT.

V and J are TRBV7-2 and TRBJ2-3, with 13 bases that match TRBD2. CDR3 length equals 16 residues. The germline CDR1 and CDR2 sequences are SGHTA and FQGNSA. J lost 8 bases, V lost 5 bases, and 10 bases had no gene match. The CDR3 DNA reads TGTGCCAGCAGCCGCACTAGCGGGAGGGCCCGAAGTACGCAGTATTTT. Translating it yields CASSRTSGRARSTQYF.

The chain is built from TRBV7-2 and TRBJ2-3; the match to TRBD1 covers 8 bases. CDR3 length equals 16 residues. V lost 3 bases and J lost 4; bases outside the gene matches: 9. Germline-derived CDR1 and CDR2 are SGHTA and FQGNSA. DNA for the CDR3: TGTGCCAGCAGCTTCCTGGACAGGGCAAATGCAGATACGCAGTATTTT. Its protein is CASSFLDRANADTQYF.

In the case of this clone: Additional DNA sequences in this sample encode the identical CDR3. V is TRBV7-2 and J is TRBJ2-3; D gene ambiguous. V was cut by 1 base and J by 0 bases, with 5 bases left in between. In germline, CDR1 is SGHTA, CDR2 FQGNSA. The CDR3 consists of 14 residues. CDR3 nucleotide sequence: TGTGCCAGCAGCTTAGGGTCGAGCACAGATACGCAGTATTTT. As protein: CASSLGSSTDTQYF.

V is TRBV5-4 and J is TRBJ2-3; unclear D gene. The V gene's germline CDR1 is SGHNT and CDR2 YYREEE (reference sequence). Trimming pared 4 bases from V and 6 bases from J, leaving 15 bases between. The CDR3 runs 14 residues. The CDR3: CASSLRNAFDTQYF. In DNA form, the CDR3 reads TGTGCCAGCAGCCTCCGTAACGCTTTCGATACGCAGTATTTT.